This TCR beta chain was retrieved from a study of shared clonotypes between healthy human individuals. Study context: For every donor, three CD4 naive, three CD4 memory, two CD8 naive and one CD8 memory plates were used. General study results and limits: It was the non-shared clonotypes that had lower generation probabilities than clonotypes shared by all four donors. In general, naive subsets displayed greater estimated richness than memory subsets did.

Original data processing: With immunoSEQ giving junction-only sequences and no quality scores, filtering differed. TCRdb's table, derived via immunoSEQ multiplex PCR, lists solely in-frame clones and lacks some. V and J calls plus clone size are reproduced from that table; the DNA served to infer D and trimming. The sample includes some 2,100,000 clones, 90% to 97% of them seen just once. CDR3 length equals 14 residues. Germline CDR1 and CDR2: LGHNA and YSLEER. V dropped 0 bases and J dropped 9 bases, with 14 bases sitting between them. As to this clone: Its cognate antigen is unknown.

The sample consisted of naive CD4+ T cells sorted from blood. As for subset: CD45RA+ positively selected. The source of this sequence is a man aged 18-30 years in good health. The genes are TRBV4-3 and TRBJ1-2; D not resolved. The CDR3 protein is CASSQDRRAVRYTF. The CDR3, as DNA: TGCGCCAGCAGCCAAGATAGGAGGGCTGTTCGCTACACCTTC.